This T cell receptor (beta chain) is from a study of graft-versus-host responses after intestinal transplantation. Overall study context: Multivisceral, liver-intestinal, or isolated intestinal grafts were transplanted into recipients. Study observations and caveats: GvH clones surfaced in recipient marrow, some emerging earlier in ileum or blood.

Trimming pared 7 bases from V and 7 bases from J, leaving 20 bases between. CDR1 and CDR2 (germline): LNHDA, SQIVND (reference sequence). CDR3 length equals 15 residues. Repertoires were generated with immunoSEQ multiplex PCR, while TCRdb's copy carries only in-frame clones and drops some. The sample includes roughly 25,000 clones, 90% of them seen just once. Details on this clone: The antigen remains unidentified.

The rearrangement uses TRBV19 and TRBJ2-1; a weak D match, TRBD2 (6 bases). The origin of this receptor is a human patient who received an intestinal transplant, so some T cells may come from the graft donor. Sequenced here: PBMCs, sampled roughly 41 days after intestinal transplant. CDR3 amino acids: CASTPFGGTVNEQFF. The CDR3 region has the DNA TGTGCCAGTACCCCTTTCGGGGGAACTGTGAATGAGCAGTTCTTC.